Listed here are 11 T cell receptor beta chains from one sample, sequenced in a study of T cell repertoires in cytomegalovirus infection. MiXCR was run by TCRdb on the reads, yielding one entry per CDR3 protein. This sample has some 440,000 distinct CDR3 sequences, with about 33% found just once. The specimen sequenced was PBMCs. The receptors here all came from a human donor in good health (CMV status not recorded). Some clones in this sample may be carry-over from other donors' samples.

This clonotype was observed at least ten times. V is TRBV12-3 or TRBV12-4 and J is TRBJ2-4, with no clear D. The CDR3 sequence is 14 residues long. V lost 8 bases and J 1 base, leaving 12 bases between the germline ends. The CDR3 DNA reads TGTGCCAGCGGAGACGGACGGGCCAAAAACATTCAGTACTTC. Translated, it gives CASGDGRAKNIQYF.

This chain uses TRBV18 with TRBJ2-1; D might be TRBD1 or TRBD2, each matching 7 bases. Germline CDR1 and CDR2: KGHSH and LQKENI. The CDR3 is 15 residues long. The V end lost 3 bases, the J end lost 4 bases, and 13 bases lay between the germline ends. The CDR3 spells CASSPSRGGYNEQFF. CDR3 nucleotide sequence: TGTGCCAGCTCACCGTCCAGGGGGGGATACAATGAGCAGTTCTTC.

This clonotype was seen a handful of times. The rearrangement joins TRBV15 to TRBJ1-1; D is perhaps TRBD1 (5 bases). The V end lost 0 bases, the J end lost 7 bases, and 24 bases lay between the germline ends. The CDR3 sequence is 18 residues long. Germline CDR1 reads LNHNV; CDR2 reads YYDKDF (reference sequence). In nucleotides, the CDR3 is TGTGCCACCAGCAGAGATGGGGCCCTGCAACAGGCAGCCGATGAAGCTTTCTTT. Protein product: CATSRDGALQQAADEAFF.

V is TRBV19 and J is TRBJ1-2; possibly TRBD1 for D (5 bases). Germline-derived CDR1 and CDR2 are LNHDA and SQIVND (reference sequence). Trimming removed 5 bases from V and 2 bases from J, with 12 bases in between. This CDR3 contains 14 residues. CDR3 nucleotide sequence: TGTGCCAGTAGTCGGGACGTAATGAACTATGGCTACACCTTC. Translated, it gives CASSRDVMNYGYTF.

CDR3 loop: CASKRTQGPSGANVLTF. CDR3 DNA: TGTGCCAGTAAACGGACACAGGGCCCCTCTGGGGCCAACGTCCTGACTTTC. V gene TRBV19 combines with J gene TRBJ2-6; TRBD1 might be the D (6 bases). Germline CDR1 is LNHDA and CDR2 is SQIVND (reference sequence). The CDR3 is 17 amino acids. Trimming removed 7 bases from V and 0 bases from J, with 16 bases in between.

The chain has TRBV9 and TRBJ1-1; 7 bases fit TRBD1. In germline, CDR1 is SGDLS, CDR2 YYNGEE. V shed 0 bases, J shed 0 bases, and the junction held 2 bases outside the gene matches. The CDR3 runs to 15 residues. The CDR3 here is CASSVGGQMNTEAFF. DNA for the CDR3: TGTGCCAGCAGCGTAGGGGGACAGATGAACACTGAAGCTTTCTTT.

The chain couples TRBV7-9 to TRBJ1-5; D not certain. V was pared by 5 bases and J by 1 base, with 12 bases between. Germline V gives CDR1 SEHNR, CDR2 FQNEAQ (reference sequence). The CDR3 totals 15 residues. The CDR3: CASSPDGDSNQPQHF. The CDR3 coding sequence is TGTGCCAGCAGCCCCGATGGTGACAGCAATCAGCCCCAGCATTTT.

V gene TRBV6-2 or TRBV6-3 combines with J gene TRBJ2-1, with D tentatively TRBD2 (5 bases). Germline V CDR1 and CDR2: MNHEY, SVGEGT. Trimming shortened V by 1 base and J by 9 bases, and 19 bases separated the two germline ends. CDR3 length: 16 amino acids. The chain's CDR3 is CASSYYGVLGGGEQFF. The CDR3 DNA is TGTGCCAGCAGTTACTACGGAGTACTAGGAGGCGGTGAGCAGTTCTTC.

The rearrangement uses TRBV5-6 and TRBJ1-4, with TRBD1 identical over 8 bases. The V gene end was trimmed by 4 bases and the J gene end by 0 bases; junction bases not matched to a gene: 5. The germline V gene has CDR1 SGHDT and CDR2 YYEEEE. The CDR3 loop spans 16 amino acids. The chain's CDR3 is CASSPRQGSTNEKLFF. CDR3 DNA sequence: TGTGCCAGCAGCCCCAGACAGGGGTCAACTAATGAAAAACTGTTTTTT.

This clonotype was seen a handful of times. V gene TRBV19 combines with J gene TRBJ2-1; TRBD2 might be the D (5 bases). V lost 5 bases and J lost 10, with 12 bases in between. Germline V gene sequence: CDR1 LNHDA, CDR2 SQIVND (reference sequence). This CDR3 has 12 amino acids. The CDR3 sequence: CASSLGRVEQFF. CDR3 DNA sequence: TGTGCCAGTAGTCTAGGGCGGGTGGAGCAGTTCTTC.

V gene TRBV20-1 combines with J gene TRBJ2-7; D might be TRBD1 (6 bases). The V and J ends lost 4 bases and 4 bases respectively, with 17 bases between them. Per germline, CDR1 DFQATT and CDR2 SNEGSKA (reference sequence). This CDR3 comprises 14 residues. The CDR3 loop reads CSATGQLKSYEQYF. In nucleotides, the CDR3 is TGCAGTGCTACTGGACAGCTGAAATCGTACGAGCAGTACTTC.